This passage covers 25 T cell receptor beta chains from one sample sequenced in a study of shared clonotypes between healthy human individuals. Produced via immunoSEQ multiplex PCR; TCRdb's table is partial and in-frame only. Here the sample spans about 2,100,000 clones, under 95% being singletons. CD45RO-negative cells were positively selected for CCR7, leaving out terminally differentiated effector memory CD45RA+ cells. Sequenced: naive CD8+ T cells from PBMCs. The receptor source for this set is a man aged 18-30 years in good health. Some clones in this sample may be carry-over from other donors' samples.

This clone was picked up a small number of times. The genes are TRBV2 and TRBJ2-7; D possibly corresponds to TRBD1 (6 bases). Trimming removed 3 bases at V and 6 bases at J, with 18 bases between. The length of the CDR3 is 15 residues. Germline CDR1 SNHLY, CDR2 FYNNEI. The CDR3: CASSDMGYRTAEQYF. Written as DNA, the CDR3 is TGTGCCAGCAGTGATATGGGGTACCGGACAGCCGAGCAGTACTTC. Combining the CDR3 with reference TRBV2 and TRBJ2-7 gives the whole variable domain EPEVTQTPSHQVTQMGQEVILRCVPISNHLYFYWYRQILGQKVEFLVSFYNNEISEKSEIFDDQFSVERPDGSNFTLKIRSTKLEDSAMYFCASSDMGYRTAEQYFGPGTRLTVT.

V usage is TRBV2 and J usage is TRBJ2-7, with 11 bases that match TRBD1. The CDR3 loop spans 15 amino acids. Germline values: CDR1 SNHLY, CDR2 FYNNEI. The J segment lost 4 bases and the V segment lost 6 bases, leaving 8 bases of the junction unmatched. In DNA, the CDR3 is TGTGCCAGCAGCGCGACGGGACAGGGGGGTTACGAGCAGTACTTC. Its protein is CASSATGQGGYEQYF. The full variable domain, rest sourced from reference TRBV2 and TRBJ2-7, is EPEVTQTPSHQVTQMGQEVILRCVPISNHLYFYWYRQILGQKVEFLVSFYNNEISEKSEIFDDQFSVERPDGSNFTLKIRSTKLEDSAMYFCASSATGQGGYEQYFGPGTRLTVT.

The CDR3 DNA sequence: TGTGCCAGCAGCGATCGAACCGGGACAGGGGGCAAGGAGGAGACCCAGTACTTC. The encoded protein is CASSDRTGTGGKEETQYF. The chain carries TRBV9 and TRBJ2-5; the match to TRBD1 covers 12 bases. J lost 5 bases, V lost 3 bases, and 14 bases had no gene match. The CDR3 has 18 residues. In germline, CDR1 is SGDLS, CDR2 YYNGEE. The variable domain in full, completed from reference TRBV9 and TRBJ2-5, reads DSGVTQTPKHLITATGQRVTLRCSPRSGDLSVYWYQQSLDQGLQFLIQYYNGEERAKGNILERFSAQQFPDLHSELNLSSLELGDSALYFCASSDRTGTGGKEETQYFGPGTRLLVL.

This chain uses TRBV11-2 with TRBJ2-7, with D perhaps TRBD2 (7 bases). Germline loops: CDR1 SGHAT, CDR2 FQNNGV. V lost 5 bases and J 3 bases, leaving 20 bases between the germline ends. The CDR3 loop spans 16 amino acids. This CDR3 is CASSHLLYREGYEQYF. The CDR3 DNA reads as TGTGCCAGCAGCCATCTATTATACAGGGAGGGCTACGAGCAGTACTTC.

V usage is TRBV9 and J usage is TRBJ2-1; 7 bases map to TRBD2. The CDR3 consists of 15 residues. The V segment lost 4 bases and the J segment 7 bases; nucleotides outside the gene matches: 11. Germline V gene sequence: CDR1 SGDLS, CDR2 YYNGEE. The CDR3 region has the DNA TGTGCCAGCAGCCCCGGGACTAACTTTGGTAATGAGCAGTTCTTC. The encoded protein is CASSPGTNFGNEQFF.

The chain is built from TRBV7-8 and TRBJ2-1; 11 bases align to TRBD2. The trim removed 6 bases at V and 5 bases at J, leaving 6 bases unmatched. CDR3 length: 15 residues. The germline gives CDR1 SGHVS, CDR2 FQNEAQ. The CDR3 region has the DNA TGTGCCAGCAGTGCGGGACTAGCGGAACACAATGAGCAGTTCTTC. Encoded protein: CASSAGLAEHNEQFF.

Concerning this clone itself: The sample contains more than one DNA sequence encoding this CDR3. This sequence joins TRBV27 and TRBJ1-1; TRBD1 might be the D (6 bases). The CDR3 spans 14 residues. V lost 2 bases, J lost 2 bases, and 9 bases lay in between. Germline CDR1 is MNHEY and CDR2 is SMNVEV (reference sequence). CDR3 coding DNA: TGTGCCAGCAGTTTAAGGGGGTCCAACACTGAAGCTTTCTTT. It encodes CASSLRGSNTEAFF.

The rearrangement uses TRBV9 and TRBJ2-1, with 12 bases aligning to TRBD2. The CDR3 is made up of 17 amino acids. Germline lookup yields CDR1 SGDLS and CDR2 YYNGEE. The junction had 6 bases not matched to a gene; V was cut back by 0 bases and J by 5 bases. This chain's CDR3 is CASSVERTSGRNNEQFF. For the CDR3, the DNA is TGTGCCAGCAGCGTAGAACGCACTAGCGGGAGGAACAATGAGCAGTTCTTC.

This clone has a handful of counts. The chain combines TRBV30 with TRBJ1-2; D remains ambiguous. This CDR3 has 11 amino acids. V was shortened by 5 bases and J by 8 bases, with 12 bases between the two germline ends. Germline-derived CDR1 and CDR2 are GTSNPN and SVGIG (reference sequence). This CDR3 reads CAWEHNGGYTF. Written as DNA, the CDR3 is TGTGCCTGGGAGCACAATGGAGGCTACACCTTC.

The chain is built from TRBV6-4 and TRBJ2-1, with 14 positions matching TRBD2. The germline gives CDR1 MRHNA, CDR2 SNTAGT. Unmatched junction bases numbered 14, after V lost 6 bases and J lost 4 bases. The CDR3 runs to 19 residues. The CDR3 spells CASRIHRLAGGPGYNEQFF. The DNA for the CDR3 is TGTGCCAGCAGGATCCATAGACTAGCGGGAGGGCCCGGGTACAATGAGCAGTTCTTC.

The chain combines TRBV10-3 with TRBJ2-1; either TRBD1 or TRBD2 may supply D (5 bases each). The CDR3 spans 13 residues. The V gene lost 8 bases and the J gene lost 8 bases, with 16 bases spanning the gap. CDR1 ENHRY and CDR2 SYGVKD come from the germline V gene. Written as DNA, the CDR3 is TGTGCCATCGGAGTCGAGGGGCGGGATGAGCAGTTCTTC. Translated: CAIGVEGRDEQFF.

The rearrangement links TRBV15 to TRBJ2-2; no clear D gene. The germline V gene has CDR1 LNHNV and CDR2 YYDKDF (reference sequence). This CDR3 region has 15 residues. Trimming took off 0 bases at V and 1 base at J, with 6 bases between the two ends. For the CDR3, the DNA is TGTGCCACCAGCAGAGATTCCAAGAACACCGGGGAGCTGTTTTTT. Residues: CATSRDSKNTGELFF.

Here the CDR3 DNA reads TGTGCCAGCAGCTCCCGACAGGGAAACCCCTACGAGCAGTACTTC. Protein product: CASSSRQGNPYEQYF. The V gene is TRBV11-2, the J gene TRBJ2-7; 7 bases map to TRBD1. Germline CDR1 is SGHAT and CDR2 is FQNNGV. CDR3 length: 15 residues. V lost 4 bases, J lost 2 bases, and 8 bases stayed unmatched.

The sample holds one count of this clone. The chain is built from TRBV11-2 and TRBJ1-5, with a possible D match to TRBD1 (6 bases). Germline V gene data show CDR1 as SGHAT and CDR2 as FQNNGV. CDR3 length equals 15 residues. V shed 1 base and J shed 3 bases, with 10 bases lying between them. The chain's CDR3 is CASSLGRGHNQPQHF. The CDR3 DNA sequence: TGTGCCAGCAGCTTAGGCAGGGGTCACAATCAGCCCCAGCATTTT.

CDR3 bases: TGTGCCAGCAGCGGTTGGGCTAGCGGGAGAGGGGAGCAGTACTTC. Translation gives CASSGWASGRGEQYF. The chain carries TRBV7-9 and TRBJ2-7, with 10 positions matching TRBD2. The CDR3 runs 15 residues. Germline loops: CDR1 SEHNR, CDR2 FQNEAQ (reference sequence). V lost 5 bases, J lost 7 bases, and 11 bases stayed unmatched.

This clone was recorded only once. The rearrangement links TRBV21-1 to TRBJ2-5; the table's D call, TRBD2, has no DNA check behind it. TRBV21-1 has pseudogene status. The CDR3 covers 14 residues. Written as DNA, the CDR3 is TGTGCCAGCAGCAAAGAAGGGACTAGCGTCGCCCAGTACTTC. The encoded protein is CASSKEGTSVAQYF.

The V gene is TRBV4-2, the J gene TRBJ1-2, with a tentative D call TRBD1 (5 bases). V lost 1 base to trimming and J lost 4 bases, with 16 bases between them. The CDR3 spans 16 residues. Germline V CDR1 and CDR2: LGHNA, YNFKEQ. CDR3 sequence reads: CASSQVSEGLGYGYTF. CDR3 DNA sequence: TGTGCCAGCAGCCAAGTTTCGGAGGGGCTTGGCTATGGCTACACCTTC.

The V call is TRBV6-1, the J call TRBJ1-1, with TRBD1 matching over 9 bases. Germline-derived CDR1 and CDR2 are MNHNS and SASEGT. The CDR3 consists of 13 residues. With 5 bases clipped from V and 5 bases from J, the junction kept 3 bases outside the gene matches. This CDR3 reads CASSTGGWTEAFF. In DNA, the CDR3 is TGTGCCAGCAGTACAGGGGGCTGGACTGAAGCTTTCTTT.

This chain uses TRBV28 with TRBJ2-1; no reliable D call. V dropped 4 bases and J dropped 1 base, with 20 bases sitting between them. The CDR3 is 18 residues long. Germline V gene data show CDR1 as MDHEN and CDR2 as SYDVKM. The CDR3 nucleotides read TGTGCCAGCAGTTCTCCTCTTGACCTGGGATGGTCCTACAATGAGCAGTTCTTC. Protein product: CASSSPLDLGWSYNEQFF.

The chain joins TRBV11-2 to TRBJ2-7; TRBD1 is a possible D gene (6 bases). Trimming took 0 bases from V and 0 from J, leaving 6 bases between them. This CDR3 region has 14 residues. The germline CDR1 and CDR2 sequences are SGHAT and FQNNGV. CDR3 nucleotide sequence: TGTGCCAGCAGCTTAGAGGGGGCCTCCTACGAGCAGTACTTC. This sequence encodes CASSLEGASYEQYF.

V usage is TRBV4-2 and J usage is TRBJ2-2; D is undetermined. The V gene lost 1 base and the J gene lost 5 bases, with 2 bases spanning the gap. The CDR3 covers 12 residues. Looked up from germline, CDR1 is LGHNA and CDR2 is YNFKEQ. DNA for the CDR3: TGTGCCAGCAGCCAAGTTACCGGGGAGCTGTTTTTT. It yields the protein CASSQVTGELFF.

The V call is TRBV10-3, the J call TRBJ2-1; 7 bases fit TRBD2. Per germline, CDR1 ENHRY and CDR2 SYGVKD. CDR3 length: 16 residues. Trimming cost V 4 bases and J 3 bases; bases outside gene matches: 9. The CDR3 protein is CAISAKSRTSYNEQFF. The CDR3 DNA reads as TGTGCCATCAGTGCGAAATCAAGGACTAGCTACAATGAGCAGTTCTTC.

The chain uses TRBV6-6 and TRBJ2-7; 9 bases line up with TRBD1. Germline-derived CDR1 and CDR2 are MNHNY and SVGAGI (reference sequence). V shed 2 bases, J shed 7 bases, and the junction held 6 bases outside the gene matches. CDR3 length: 14 amino acids. CDR3 sequence reads: CASSYEQGAREQYF. The CDR3 nucleotides are TGTGCCAGCAGTTACGAACAGGGGGCGAGAGAGCAGTACTTC.

This clone occurred once. The chain links TRBV5-8 to TRBJ1-2; D unresolved. This CDR3 is built from 14 residues. Germline V gene lookup returns CDR1 SGHTS and CDR2 YDEGEE. Trimming cost V 4 bases and J 8 bases, with 18 bases left between them. This CDR3 reads CASSRPPRAQGYTF. The CDR3 DNA sequence: TGTGCCAGCAGCCGGCCCCCGCGGGCTCAAGGCTACACCTTC. Variable domain in full (rest from reference TRBV5-8 and TRBJ1-2): EAGVTQSPTHLIKTRGQQATLRCSPISGHTSVYWYQQALGLGLQFLLWYDEGEERNRGNFPPRFSGRQFPNYSSELNVNALELEDSALYLCASSRPPRAQGYTFGSGTRLTVV.

The chain couples TRBV7-2 to TRBJ2-1; 10 nucleotides align to TRBD2. V lost 1 base to trimming and J lost 12 bases; unmatched junction nucleotides: 12. Germline V gene sequence: CDR1 SGHTA, CDR2 FQGNSA. The CDR3 length is 16 residues. CDR3 DNA sequence: TGTGCCAGCAGCTTAGGGGGTCATGGGCTAGCGGGAGTGCAGTTCTTC. This translates into CASSLGGHGLAGVQFF.